This T cell receptor beta chain was recovered during a study of early T cells in non-severe SARS-CoV-2 infection. Study overall: Sequencing targeted bulk RNA from unsorted whole blood, leaving chains unpaired.

This clonotype has a count of ten or more. Its antigen is undetermined. Findings and caveats of the study: Anti-spike CD8 responses were favored by VDJdb matching, which missed private and CD4 specificities.

Unmatched junction bases numbered 4, after V lost 0 bases and J lost 2 bases. Germline V lookup: CDR1 DFQATT, CDR2 SNEGSKA (reference sequence). The CDR3 runs 15 residues. The TCR library protocol attached unique molecular identifiers to the individual cDNA molecules. TCRdb reprocessed the 5' RACE reads with MiXCR, giving one entry per CDR3 protein. The sample includes about 39,000 distinct CDR3 sequences, over 4% of them seen just once. This rearrangement joins TRBV20-1 to TRBJ2-1, with 7 bases aligning to TRBD2. The sequenced material came from whole blood. This sequence was found in an adult who was a healthcare worker with PCR-confirmed SARS-CoV-2 infection or an uninfected control (not recorded which). Here the CDR3 DNA reads TGCAGTGCTAGAGATCCCGGGAGGACCTACAATGAGCAGTTCTTC. Translated, it gives CSARDPGRTYNEQFF.